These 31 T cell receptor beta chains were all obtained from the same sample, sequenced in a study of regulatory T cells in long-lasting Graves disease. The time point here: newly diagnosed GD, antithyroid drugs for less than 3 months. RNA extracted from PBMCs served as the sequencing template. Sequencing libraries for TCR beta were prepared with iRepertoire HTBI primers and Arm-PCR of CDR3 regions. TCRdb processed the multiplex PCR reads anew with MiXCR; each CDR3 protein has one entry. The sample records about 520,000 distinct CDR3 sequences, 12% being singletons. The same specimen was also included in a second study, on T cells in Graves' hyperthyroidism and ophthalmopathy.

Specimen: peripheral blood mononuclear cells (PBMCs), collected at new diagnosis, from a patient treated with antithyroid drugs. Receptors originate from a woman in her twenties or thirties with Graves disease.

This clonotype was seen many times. CDR3 in amino acids: CASLWRDRSYNEQFF. Here the CDR3 DNA reads TGTGCCAGCCTCTGGCGGGACAGGTCCTACAATGAGCAGTTCTTC. The V and J genes are TRBV6-2 or TRBV6-3 and TRBJ2-1, with 8 bases matching TRBD1. The germline gives CDR1 MNHEY, CDR2 SVGEGT. The J segment lost 1 base and the V segment lost 8 bases, leaving 7 bases of the junction unmatched. The CDR3 is 15 amino acids.

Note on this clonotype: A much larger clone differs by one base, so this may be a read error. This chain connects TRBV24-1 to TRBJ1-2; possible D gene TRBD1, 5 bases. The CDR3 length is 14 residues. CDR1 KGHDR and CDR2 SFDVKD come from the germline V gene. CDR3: CATSAFPQGHGYAF. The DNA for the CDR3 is TGTGCCACCAGTGCTTTTCCCCAGGGTCATGGCTACGCCTTC.

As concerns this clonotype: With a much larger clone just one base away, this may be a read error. Here the CDR3 DNA reads TGTGTCACCACCTCAGGAATTAACCCCAAAAACATTCAGTACTTC. Translation gives CVTTSGINPKNIQYF. V gene TRBV2 combines with J gene TRBJ2-4; D gene ambiguous. The CDR3 runs 15 residues. From germline, CDR1 is SNHLY and CDR2 FYNNEI.

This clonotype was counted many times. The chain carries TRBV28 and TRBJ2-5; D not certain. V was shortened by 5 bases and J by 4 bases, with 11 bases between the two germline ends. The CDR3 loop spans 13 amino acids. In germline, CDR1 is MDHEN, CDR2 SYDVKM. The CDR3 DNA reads TGTGCCAGCAGTCCAAACTTATTAGAGACCCAGTACTTC. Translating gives CASSPNLLETQYF. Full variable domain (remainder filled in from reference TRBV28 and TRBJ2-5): DVKVTQSSRYLVKRTGEKVFLECVQDMDHENMFWYRQDPGLGLRLIYFSYDVKMKEKGDIPEGYSVSREKKERFSLILESASTNQTSMYLCASSPNLLETQYFGPGTRLLVL.

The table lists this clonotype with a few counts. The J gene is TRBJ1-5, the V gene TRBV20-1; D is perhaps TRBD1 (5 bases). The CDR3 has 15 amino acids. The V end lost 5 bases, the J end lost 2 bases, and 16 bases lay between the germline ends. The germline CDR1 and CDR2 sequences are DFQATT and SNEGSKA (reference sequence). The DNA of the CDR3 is TGCAGTGCTCTACTCCCCGGGGGACGCAATCAGCCCCAGCATTTT. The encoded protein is CSALLPGGRNQPQHF.

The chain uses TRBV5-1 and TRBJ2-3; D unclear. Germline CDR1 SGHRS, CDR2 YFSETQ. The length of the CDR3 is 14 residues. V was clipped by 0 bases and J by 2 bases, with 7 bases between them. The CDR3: CASSLGPYTDTQYF. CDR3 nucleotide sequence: TGCGCCAGCAGCTTGGGGCCCTACACAGATACGCAGTATTTT.

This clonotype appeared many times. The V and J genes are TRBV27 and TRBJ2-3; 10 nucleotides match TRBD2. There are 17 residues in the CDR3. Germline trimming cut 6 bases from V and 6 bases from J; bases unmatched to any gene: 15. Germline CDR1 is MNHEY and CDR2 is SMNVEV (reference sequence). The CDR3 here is CASSTVAASGRRDTQYF. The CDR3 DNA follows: TGTGCCAGCAGCACCGTCGCGGCTAGCGGGAGAAGGGATACGCAGTATTTT.

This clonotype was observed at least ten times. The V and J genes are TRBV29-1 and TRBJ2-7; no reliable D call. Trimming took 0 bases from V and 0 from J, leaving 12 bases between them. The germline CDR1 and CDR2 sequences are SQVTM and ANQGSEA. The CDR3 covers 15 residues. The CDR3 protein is CSVEESRLYSYEQYF. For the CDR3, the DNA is TGCAGCGTTGAAGAATCCAGGTTATACTCCTACGAGCAGTACTTC.

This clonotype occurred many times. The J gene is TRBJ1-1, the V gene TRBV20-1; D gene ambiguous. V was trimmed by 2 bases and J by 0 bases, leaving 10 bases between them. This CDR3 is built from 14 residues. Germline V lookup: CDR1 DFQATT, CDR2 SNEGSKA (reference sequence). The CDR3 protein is CSARPGSLNTEAFF. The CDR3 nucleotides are TGCAGTGCTAGACCCGGGTCCTTGAACACTGAAGCTTTCTTT.

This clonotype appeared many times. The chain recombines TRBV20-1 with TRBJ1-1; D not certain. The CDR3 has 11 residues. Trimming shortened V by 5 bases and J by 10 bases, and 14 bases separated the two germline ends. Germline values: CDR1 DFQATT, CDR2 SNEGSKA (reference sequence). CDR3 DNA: TGCAGTGCTGTCCGGGAACCCGGAGCTTTCTTT. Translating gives CSAVREPGAFF.

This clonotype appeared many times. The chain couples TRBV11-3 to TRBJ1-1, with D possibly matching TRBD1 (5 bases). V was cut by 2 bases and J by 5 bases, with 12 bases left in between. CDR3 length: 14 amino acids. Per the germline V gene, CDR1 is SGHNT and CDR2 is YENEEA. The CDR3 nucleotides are TGTGCCAGCAGCTTACAGGGTGGGTTTACTGAAGCTTTCTTT. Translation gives CASSLQGGFTEAFF.

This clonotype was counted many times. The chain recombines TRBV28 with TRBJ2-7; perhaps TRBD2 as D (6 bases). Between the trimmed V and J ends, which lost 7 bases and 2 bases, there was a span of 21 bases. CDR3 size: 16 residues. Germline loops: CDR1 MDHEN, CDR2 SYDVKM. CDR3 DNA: TGTGCCAGCAACGTCGGGAGATCCGTTTTCCCCTACGAGCAGTACTTC. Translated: CASNVGRSVFPYEQYF.

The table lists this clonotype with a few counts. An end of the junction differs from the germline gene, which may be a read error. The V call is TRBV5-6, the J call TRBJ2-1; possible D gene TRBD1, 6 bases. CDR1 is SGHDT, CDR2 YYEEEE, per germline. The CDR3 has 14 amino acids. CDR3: CASSYRVSYNERFF. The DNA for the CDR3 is TGTGCCAGCAGTTACAGGGTGTCCTACAATGAGCGGTTCTTC.

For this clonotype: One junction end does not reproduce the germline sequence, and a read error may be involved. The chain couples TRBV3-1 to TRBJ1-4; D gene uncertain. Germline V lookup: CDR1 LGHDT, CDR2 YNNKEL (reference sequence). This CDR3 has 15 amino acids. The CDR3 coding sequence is TGTGCCAGCAGCCAATTCCAGGTGACTAACGAAAAACTGTTTTTT. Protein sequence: CASSQFQVTNEKLFF. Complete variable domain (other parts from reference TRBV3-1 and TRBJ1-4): DTAVSQTPKYLVTQMGNDKSIKCEQNLGHDTMYWYKQDSKKFLKIMFSYNNKELIINETVPNRFSPKSPDKAHLNLHINSLELGDSAVYFCASSQFQVTNEKLFFGSGTQLSVL.

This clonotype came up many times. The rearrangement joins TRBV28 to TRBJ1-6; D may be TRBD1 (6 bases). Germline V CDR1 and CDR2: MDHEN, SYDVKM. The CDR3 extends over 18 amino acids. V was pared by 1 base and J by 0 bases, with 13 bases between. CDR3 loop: CASSLFGQLSSYNSPLHF. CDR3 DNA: TGTGCCAGCAGTTTATTCGGACAGCTGAGCTCCTATAATTCACCCCTCCACTTT.

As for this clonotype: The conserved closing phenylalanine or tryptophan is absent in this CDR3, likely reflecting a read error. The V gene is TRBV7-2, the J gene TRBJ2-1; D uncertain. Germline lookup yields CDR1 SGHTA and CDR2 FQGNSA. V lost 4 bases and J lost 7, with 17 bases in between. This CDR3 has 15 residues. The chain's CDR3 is CASSSPGPPLNEQFL. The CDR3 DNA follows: TGTGCCAGCAGCTCCCCGGGCCCCCCACTTAATGAGCAGTTCCTC.

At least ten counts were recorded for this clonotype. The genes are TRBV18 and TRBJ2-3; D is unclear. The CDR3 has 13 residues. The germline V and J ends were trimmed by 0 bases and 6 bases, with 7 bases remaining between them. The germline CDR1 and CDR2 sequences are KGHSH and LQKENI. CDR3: CASSPPSSDTQYF. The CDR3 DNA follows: TGTGCCAGCTCACCACCATCATCGGATACGCAGTATTTT.

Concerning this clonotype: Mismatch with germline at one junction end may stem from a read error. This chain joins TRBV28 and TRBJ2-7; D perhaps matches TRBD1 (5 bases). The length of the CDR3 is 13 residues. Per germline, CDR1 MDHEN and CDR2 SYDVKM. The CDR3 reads CAGSLGPAWEQYF. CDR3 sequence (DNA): TGTGCCGGCAGTTTGGGGCCTGCTTGGGAGCAGTACTTC. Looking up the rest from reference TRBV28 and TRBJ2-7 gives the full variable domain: DVKVTQSSRYLVKRTGEKVFLECVQDMDHENMFWYRQDPGLGLRLIYFSYDVKMKEKGDIPEGYSVSREKKERFSLILESASTNQTSMYLCAGSLGPAWEQYFGPGTRLTVT.

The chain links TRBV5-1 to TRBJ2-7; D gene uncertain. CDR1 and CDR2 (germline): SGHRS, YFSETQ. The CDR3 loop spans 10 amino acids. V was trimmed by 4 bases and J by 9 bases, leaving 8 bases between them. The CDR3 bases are TGCGCCAGCAGCCGCCCTGTGCAGTACTTC. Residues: CASSRPVQYF. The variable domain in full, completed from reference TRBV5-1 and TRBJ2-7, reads KAGVTQTPRYLIKTRGQQVTLSCSPISGHRSVSWYQQTPGQGLQFLFEYFSETQRNKGNFPGRFSGRQFSNSRSEMNVSTLELGDSALYLCASSRPVQYFGPGTRLTVT.

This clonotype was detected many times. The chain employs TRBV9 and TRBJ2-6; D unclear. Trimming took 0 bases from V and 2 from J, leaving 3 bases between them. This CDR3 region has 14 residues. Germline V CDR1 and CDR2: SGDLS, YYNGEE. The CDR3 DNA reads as TGTGCCAGCAGCGTAGTGCCTGGGGCCAACGTCCTGACTTTC. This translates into CASSVVPGANVLTF. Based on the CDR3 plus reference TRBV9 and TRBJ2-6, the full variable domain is DSGVTQTPKHLITATGQRVTLRCSPRSGDLSVYWYQQSLDQGLQFLIQYYNGEERAKGNILERFSAQQFPDLHSELNLSSLELGDSALYFCASSVVPGANVLTFGAGSRLTVL.

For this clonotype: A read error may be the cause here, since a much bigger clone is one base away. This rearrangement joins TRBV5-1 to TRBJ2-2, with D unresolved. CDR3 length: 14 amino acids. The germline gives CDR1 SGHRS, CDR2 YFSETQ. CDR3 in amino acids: CACSLAGEAGELFF. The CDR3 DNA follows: TGCGCCTGCAGCTTGGCAGGTGAAGCCGGGGAGCTGTTTTTT.

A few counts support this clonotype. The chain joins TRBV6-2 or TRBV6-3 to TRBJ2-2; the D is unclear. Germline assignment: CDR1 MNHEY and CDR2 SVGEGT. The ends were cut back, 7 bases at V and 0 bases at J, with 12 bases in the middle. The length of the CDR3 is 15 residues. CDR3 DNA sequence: TGTGCCAGCAAGTCCCACAGACCGAACACCGGGGAGCTGTTTTTT. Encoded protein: CASKSHRPNTGELFF.

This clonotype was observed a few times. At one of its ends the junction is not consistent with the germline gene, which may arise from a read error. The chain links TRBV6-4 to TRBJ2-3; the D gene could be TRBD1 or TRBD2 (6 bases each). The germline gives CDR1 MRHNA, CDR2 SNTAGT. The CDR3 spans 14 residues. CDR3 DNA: TGTGCCAACAGTTCAATAGGGGGGACAGATACGCAGTATTTT. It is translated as CANSSIGGTDTQYF.

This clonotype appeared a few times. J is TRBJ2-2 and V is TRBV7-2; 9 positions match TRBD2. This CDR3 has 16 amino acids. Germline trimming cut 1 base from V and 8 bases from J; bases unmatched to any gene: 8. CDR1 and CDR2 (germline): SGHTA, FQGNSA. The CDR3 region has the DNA TGTGCCAGCAGCTTAGTAGCGGGAGTGTATTTTGGGGAGCTGTTTTTT. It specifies CASSLVAGVYFGELFF. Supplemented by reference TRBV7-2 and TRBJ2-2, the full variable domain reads GAGVSQSPSNKVTEKGKDVELRCDPISGHTALYWYRQSLGQGLEFLIYFQGNSAPDKSGLPSDRFSAERTGGSVSTLTIQRTQQEDSAVYLCASSLVAGVYFGELFFGEGSRLTVL.

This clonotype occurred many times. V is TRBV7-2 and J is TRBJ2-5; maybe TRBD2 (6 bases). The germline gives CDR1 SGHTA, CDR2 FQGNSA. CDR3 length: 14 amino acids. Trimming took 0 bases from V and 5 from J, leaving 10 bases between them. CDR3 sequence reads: CASSLALLAETQYF. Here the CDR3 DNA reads TGTGCCAGCAGCTTAGCCCTTCTAGCGGAGACCCAGTACTTC.

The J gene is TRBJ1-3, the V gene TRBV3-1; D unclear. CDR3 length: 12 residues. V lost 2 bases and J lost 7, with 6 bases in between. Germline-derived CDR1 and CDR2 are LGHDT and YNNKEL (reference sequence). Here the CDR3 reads CASSQTWNTIYF. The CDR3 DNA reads TGTGCCAGCAGCCAAACATGGAACACCATATATTTT. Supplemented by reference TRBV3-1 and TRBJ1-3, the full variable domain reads DTAVSQTPKYLVTQMGNDKSIKCEQNLGHDTMYWYKQDSKKFLKIMFSYNNKELIINETVPNRFSPKSPDKAHLNLHINSLELGDSAVYFCASSQTWNTIYFGEGSWLTVV.

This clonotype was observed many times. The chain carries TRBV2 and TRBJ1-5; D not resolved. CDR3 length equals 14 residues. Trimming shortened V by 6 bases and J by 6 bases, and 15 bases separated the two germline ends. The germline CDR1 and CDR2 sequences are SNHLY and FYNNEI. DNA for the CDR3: TGTGCCAGCAGGGGAGACACTAGTAGTCAGCCCCAGCATTTT. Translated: CASRGDTSSQPQHF. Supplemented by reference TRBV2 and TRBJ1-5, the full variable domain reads EPEVTQTPSHQVTQMGQEVILRCVPISNHLYFYWYRQILGQKVEFLVSFYNNEISEKSEIFDDQFSVERPDGSNFTLKIRSTKLEDSAMYFCASRGDTSSQPQHFGDGTRLSIL.

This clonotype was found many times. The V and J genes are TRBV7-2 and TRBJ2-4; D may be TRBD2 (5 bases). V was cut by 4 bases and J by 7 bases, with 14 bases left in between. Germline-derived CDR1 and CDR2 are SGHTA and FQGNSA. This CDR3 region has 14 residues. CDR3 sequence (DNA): TGTGCCAGCAGCTCGGAGCCGGCGGGCAACATTCAGTACTTC. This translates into CASSSEPAGNIQYF.

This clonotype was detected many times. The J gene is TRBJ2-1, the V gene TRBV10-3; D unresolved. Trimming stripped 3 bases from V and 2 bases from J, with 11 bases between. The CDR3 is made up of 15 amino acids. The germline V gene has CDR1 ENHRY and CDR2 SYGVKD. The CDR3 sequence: CAISDIQKAYNEQFF. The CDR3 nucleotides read TGTGCCATCAGTGACATCCAAAAGGCCTACAATGAGCAGTTCTTC.

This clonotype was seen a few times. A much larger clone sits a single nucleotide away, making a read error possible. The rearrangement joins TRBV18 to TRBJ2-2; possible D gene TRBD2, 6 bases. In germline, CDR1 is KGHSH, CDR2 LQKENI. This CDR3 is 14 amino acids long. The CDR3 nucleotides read TGTGCCAGCTCACCAATCGGGAACACCGGGGGGCTGTTTTTT. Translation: CASSPIGNTGGLFF.

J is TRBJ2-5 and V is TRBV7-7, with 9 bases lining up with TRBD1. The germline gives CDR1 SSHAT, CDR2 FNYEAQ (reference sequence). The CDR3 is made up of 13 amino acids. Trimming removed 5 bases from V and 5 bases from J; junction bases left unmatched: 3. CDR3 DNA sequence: TGTGCCAGCAGCGTTGACAGGGGGGAGACCCAGTACTTC. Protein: CASSVDRGETQYF.